This entry lists 31 T cell receptor beta chains sequenced from one sample in a study of T cell responses to AZD1222 COVID-19 vaccine. Data came from immunoSEQ multiplex PCR; TCRdb stores just in-frame clones and leaves some out. The data show approximately 200,000 clones, just over 90% seen once. The input for sequencing was peripheral blood, taken 28 days after the second AZD1222 dose. The receptors derive from an adult who received the AZD1222 COVID-19 vaccine.

V usage is TRBV30 and J usage is TRBJ2-1; 10 bases fit TRBD2. CDR3 size: 15 residues. Trimming took 5 bases from V and 4 from J; bases not matched to a gene: 8. CDR1 is GTSNPN, CDR2 SVGIG, per germline (reference sequence). CDR3 nucleotides: TGTGCCTGGGGCCTACTAGCGGGACCATACAATGAGCAGTTCTTC. It yields the protein CAWGLLAGPYNEQFF.

V and J are TRBV3-1 (or the pseudogene TRBV3-2) and TRBJ1-2; 9 bases line up with TRBD1. The junction had 8 bases not matched to a gene; V was cut back by 5 bases and J by 1 base. This CDR3 spans 16 amino acids. Germline values: CDR1 LGHDT, CDR2 YNNKEL (reference sequence). This CDR3 reads CASSITGTGINYGYTF. The CDR3 bases are TGTGCCAGCAGCATAACCGGGACAGGGATTAACTATGGCTACACCTTC.

CDR3 bases: TGTGCCAGCAGCTCCCCCGGGACAGGACTAAACTATGGCTACACCTTC. The encoded protein is CASSSPGTGLNYGYTF. This chain uses TRBV27 with TRBJ1-2; 8 bases are shared with TRBD1. After removal of 6 bases from V and 2 bases from J, the junction contained 11 bases not matched to a gene. The germline gives CDR1 MNHEY, CDR2 SMNVEV (reference sequence). CDR3 size: 16 residues.

The rearrangement uses TRBV5-1 and TRBJ2-1; 7 nucleotides agree with TRBD2. Germline loops: CDR1 SGHRS, CDR2 YFSETQ. Trimming removed 0 bases from V and 4 bases from J; junction bases left unmatched: 4. This CDR3 region has 15 residues. The DNA of the CDR3 is TGCGCCAGCAGCTTGGCGGCTAGCGGATACAATGAGCAGTTCTTC. Translating it yields CASSLAASGYNEQFF.

V gene TRBV5-5 combines with J gene TRBJ2-1; D not resolved. Germline V gene data show CDR1 as SGHKS and CDR2 as YYEKEE (reference sequence). The germline V and J ends were trimmed by 7 bases and 6 bases, with 17 bases remaining between them. This CDR3 spans 14 amino acids. In DNA form, the CDR3 reads TGTGCCAGCCTTGCTGGGCGCGGTTTCAATGAGCAGTTCTTC. This sequence encodes CASLAGRGFNEQFF.

The chain has TRBV10-3 and TRBJ1-1; D remains unclear. This CDR3 is 15 amino acids long. V lost 7 bases and J lost 2, with 17 bases in between. CDR1 and CDR2 from the germline V gene are ENHRY and SYGVKD. The CDR3 protein is CAITDYRGLNTEAFF. DNA for the CDR3: TGTGCCATCACTGATTACAGAGGGCTTAACACTGAAGCTTTCTTT.

This sequence joins TRBV6-2 or TRBV6-3 and TRBJ1-2; D uncertain. CDR1 is MNHEY, CDR2 SVGEGT, per germline. CDR3 length equals 15 residues. The V and J ends lost 2 bases and 3 bases respectively, with 13 bases between them. The CDR3 here is CASSYRFNLDYGYTF. The CDR3 DNA sequence: TGTGCCAGCAGTTACCGTTTTAATTTGGACTATGGCTACACCTTC.

This chain joins TRBV3-1 (or the pseudogene TRBV3-2) and TRBJ2-1; TRBD2 agrees at 8 bases. Germline V gene sequence: CDR1 LGHDT, CDR2 YNNKEL (reference sequence). V trimming: 1 base; J trimming: 8 bases; junction bases outside the gene matches: 10. The CDR3 runs 16 residues. The CDR3 nucleotides read TGTGCCAGCAGCCAAGGTGGGTTGGCGGGAGGCTATGAGCAGTTCTTC. This encodes CASSQGGLAGGYEQFF.

The chain couples TRBV6-1 to TRBJ1-1, with D maybe TRBD1 (6 bases). V lost 1 base and J lost 3, with 9 bases in between. Germline V lookup: CDR1 MNHNS, CDR2 SASEGT. This CDR3 contains 14 residues. The CDR3 spells CASSEVSGDTEAFF. CDR3 nucleotides: TGTGCCAGCAGTGAAGTGTCAGGGGACACTGAAGCTTTCTTT.

As for this clone: This same CDR3 is encoded by further DNA sequences in the sample. The gene calls are TRBV5-1 and TRBJ1-5; 8 bases align to TRBD1. The germline V gene encodes CDR1 SGHRS and CDR2 YFSETQ. After removal of 2 bases from V and 7 bases from J, the junction contained 5 bases not matched to a gene. The CDR3 totals 14 residues. CDR3 loop: CASSLGTGGQPQHF. The CDR3 nucleotides read TGCGCCAGCAGCTTAGGAACAGGGGGACAGCCCCAGCATTTT.

The gene calls are TRBV5-4 and TRBJ1-2, with D perhaps TRBD1 (6 bases). CDR3 length: 15 residues. Germline CDR1 and CDR2: SGHNT and YYREEE (reference sequence). V lost 0 bases to trimming and J lost 3 bases, with 12 bases between them. The CDR3 protein is CASSLGGRSDYGYTF. The CDR3 DNA reads TGTGCCAGCAGCTTGGGGGGGCGTTCGGACTATGGCTACACCTTC.

The chain has TRBV28 and TRBJ1-1; D is perhaps TRBD1 (5 bases). CDR3 length equals 16 residues. The germline CDR1 and CDR2 sequences are MDHEN and SYDVKM. V was cut by 6 bases and J by 0 bases, with 17 bases left in between. In nucleotides, the CDR3 is TGTGCCAGCAGCCCATTGAGGGGCGGCCTGAACACTGAAGCTTTCTTT. It is translated as CASSPLRGGLNTEAFF.

In this sample, this clone turned up once. Other DNA sequences in this sample translate to the same CDR3. The gene calls are TRBV5-4 and TRBJ2-2; tentatively, D is TRBD2 (5 bases). Germline-derived CDR1 and CDR2 are SGHNT and YYREEE (reference sequence). CDR3 size: 14 residues. Trimming left V 2 bases short and J 1 base short, with 6 bases between. The DNA of the CDR3 is TGTGCCAGCAGCTTAGGAGGGAACACCGGGGAGCTGTTTTTT. Translating it yields CASSLGGNTGELFF.

The genes are TRBV10-3 and TRBJ1-4, with 8 bases fitting TRBD1. The germline V gene has CDR1 ENHRY and CDR2 SYGVKD. V was pared by 3 bases and J by 3 bases, with 3 bases of the junction left unmatched. CDR3 length equals 15 residues. Here the CDR3 reads CAISDVTGANEKLFF. The CDR3 DNA follows: TGTGCCATCAGTGATGTGACAGGGGCTAATGAAAAACTGTTTTTT.

The chain recombines TRBV28 with TRBJ1-4; no reliable D call. The CDR3 runs to 13 residues. Per germline, CDR1 MDHEN and CDR2 SYDVKM. V was cut by 4 bases and J by 7 bases, with 10 bases left in between. The CDR3 reads CASSSYPTEKLFF. For the CDR3, the DNA is TGTGCCAGCAGTTCGTATCCGACTGAAAAACTGTTTTTT.

V usage is TRBV19 and J usage is TRBJ1-1; D ambiguous. V was shortened by 8 bases and J by 0 bases, with 10 bases between the two germline ends. Looked up from germline, CDR1 is LNHDA and CDR2 is SQIVND (reference sequence). The length of the CDR3 is 13 residues. The CDR3: CASAAWVNTEAFF. In DNA form, the CDR3 reads TGTGCCAGTGCTGCTTGGGTGAACACTGAAGCTTTCTTT.

This clone was seen more than once but under ten times. The rearrangement uses TRBV5-4 and TRBJ1-2, with 9 nucleotides matching TRBD1. The V gene end was trimmed by 2 bases and the J gene end by 2 bases; junction bases not matched to a gene: 1. The CDR3 is 14 residues long. Germline lookup yields CDR1 SGHNT and CDR2 YYREEE (reference sequence). The CDR3 here is CASSLTGGNYGYTF. The CDR3 nucleotides read TGTGCCAGCAGCTTAACAGGGGGCAACTATGGCTACACCTTC.

The V gene is TRBV30, the J gene TRBJ1-4; 7 bases are a match to TRBD1. CDR3 length: 14 residues. V gave up 4 bases and J gave up 3 bases; unmatched junction bases: 5. Per germline, CDR1 GTSNPN and CDR2 SVGIG (reference sequence). CDR3 in DNA: TGTGCCTGGAACAAGGGGACAGCTAATGAAAAACTGTTTTTT. Protein product: CAWNKGTANEKLFF.

The J gene is TRBJ2-1, the V gene TRBV7-3; 8 bases line up with TRBD2. Germline trimming cut 2 bases from V and 9 bases from J; bases unmatched to any gene: 12. Germline V gene lookup returns CDR1 SGHTA and CDR2 FQGTGA. This CDR3 spans 16 amino acids. This CDR3 reads CASSLPGGVGVREQFF. For the CDR3, the DNA is TGTGCCAGCAGCTTACCCGGGGGGGTTGGCGTTCGTGAGCAGTTCTTC.

The chain uses TRBV4-2 and TRBJ1-1, with D maybe TRBD1 (6 bases). The CDR3 loop spans 16 amino acids. Deletions cut 1 base from V and 1 base from J, with 13 bases between. CDR1 and CDR2 from the germline V gene are LGHNA and YNFKEQ. DNA for the CDR3: TGTGCCAGCAGCCAAGTAGTTGCACAGGGGAACACTGAAGCTTTCTTT. Encoded protein: CASSQVVAQGNTEAFF.

The CDR3 loop reads CASSVTLGTEQYF. The CDR3 coding sequence is TGTGCCAGCAGCGTCACGCTAGGTACAGAGCAGTACTTC. This chain uses TRBV7-9 with TRBJ2-7, with D uncertain. The CDR3 extends over 13 amino acids. V dropped 5 bases and J dropped 7 bases, with 15 bases sitting between them. Germline V CDR1 and CDR2: SEHNR, FQNEAQ (reference sequence). Together with reference TRBV7-9 and TRBJ2-7, the CDR3 gives the full variable domain: DTGVSQNPRHKITKRGQNVTFRCDPISEHNRLYWYRQTLGQGPEFLTYFQNEAQLEKSRLLSDRFSAERPKGSFSTLEIQRTEQGDSAMYLCASSVTLGTEQYFGPGTRLTVT.

The gene calls are TRBV6-6 and TRBJ1-1; D ambiguous. The germline gives CDR1 MNHNY, CDR2 SVGAGI (reference sequence). Trimming removed 5 bases at V and 7 bases at J, with 11 bases between. The CDR3 covers 12 residues. For the CDR3, the DNA is TGTGCCAGCAGTACCTGGCCATTTGAAGCTTTCTTT. It yields the protein CASSTWPFEAFF.

The CDR3 bases are TGCAGCGCCCTTCAGGGGGCTTCTGGAAACACCATATATTTT. This gives the protein CSALQGASGNTIYF. V and J are TRBV29-1 and TRBJ1-3, with 8 bases aligning to TRBD1. Germline CDR1 SQVTM, CDR2 ANQGSEA. This CDR3 spans 14 amino acids. J lost 1 base, V lost 7 bases, and 6 bases had no gene match. The full variable domain, rest sourced from reference TRBV29-1 and TRBJ1-3, is SAVISQKPSRDICQRGTSLTIQCQVDSQVTMMFWYRQQPGQSLTLIATANQGSEATYESGFVIDKFPISRPNLTFSTLTVSNMSPEDSSIYLCSALQGASGNTIYFGEGSWLTVV.

The V gene is TRBV11-2, the J gene TRBJ2-7, with TRBD2 identical over 14 bases. The germline V gene encodes CDR1 SGHAT and CDR2 FQNNGV. The CDR3 loop spans 15 amino acids. V shed 5 bases and J 3 bases; nucleotides not matched to a gene: 3. The CDR3 DNA follows: TGTGCCAGCAGCAGACTAGCGGGAGGGAACTACGAGCAGTACTTC. Amino acid sequence: CASSRLAGGNYEQYF.

The chain employs TRBV29-1 and TRBJ2-7; perhaps D is TRBD1 or TRBD2 (5 bases each). This CDR3 spans 12 amino acids. Germline CDR1 reads SQVTM; CDR2 reads ANQGSEA. The V end lost 6 bases, the J end lost 9 bases, and 18 bases lay between the germline ends. DNA of the CDR3: TGCAGCGTCCCTAAGGGCGGTGGGGGGCAGTACTTC. As protein: CSVPKGGGGQYF.

The DNA of the CDR3 is TGTGCCAGCAGCGCAGGGAAAGGGTATGGCTACACCTTC. It translates to CASSAGKGYGYTF. The chain recombines TRBV12-3 or TRBV12-4 with TRBJ1-2; a possible D gene is TRBD1 (5 bases). The length of the CDR3 is 13 residues. V lost 6 bases and J lost 5, with 13 bases in between.

The chain recombines TRBV6-5 with TRBJ2-1; 7 nucleotides match TRBD2. The CDR3 covers 15 residues. Germline V gene sequence: CDR1 MNHEY, CDR2 SVGAGI. V lost 6 bases and J lost 4; bases outside the gene matches: 9. The CDR3 here is CASSLRDYPYNEQFF. The CDR3 nucleotides are TGTGCCAGCAGCCTCCGGGACTACCCTTACAATGAGCAGTTCTTC.

The gene calls are TRBV7-3 and TRBJ2-6, with no clear D. Germline CDR1 is SGHTA and CDR2 is FQGTGA. The CDR3 runs to 13 residues. Trimming removed 7 bases at V and 0 bases at J, with 4 bases between. The CDR3 nucleotides are TGTGCCAGCACGAGCTCTGGGGCCAACGTCCTGACTTTC. Translated, it gives CASTSSGANVLTF. The entire variable domain, with the rest obtained from reference TRBV7-3 and TRBJ2-6, is as follows: GAGVSQTPSNKVTEKGKYVELRCDPISGHTALYWYRQSLGQGPEFLIYFQGTGAADDSGLPNDRFFAVRPEGSVSTLKIQRTERGDSAVYLCASTSSGANVLTFGAGSRLTVL.

This chain links TRBV7-9 with TRBJ2-1; no definite D call. Germline lookup yields CDR1 SEHNR and CDR2 FQNEAQ (reference sequence). The CDR3 has 12 residues. Trimming took off 2 bases at V and 10 bases at J, with 9 bases between the two ends. The CDR3, as DNA: TGTGCCAGCAGCTTACAGATCGGCGAGCAGTTCTTC. Amino acid sequence: CASSLQIGEQFF.

This clone occurred once. The J gene is TRBJ2-7, the V gene TRBV28, with D perhaps assigned TRBD1 or TRBD2 (5 bases each). V was pared by 5 bases and J by 7 bases, with 15 bases between. Germline CDR1 is MDHEN and CDR2 is SYDVKM. The CDR3 covers 13 residues. In DNA form, the CDR3 reads TGTGCCAGCAGTGTAAAGGGGACGGGGGAGCAGTACTTC. This gives the protein CASSVKGTGEQYF.

This clone was picked up a small number of times. The rearrangement links TRBV5-8 to TRBJ1-2; D gene unclear. This CDR3 region has 14 residues. Trimming removed 4 bases at V and 4 bases at J, with 14 bases between. Germline V gives CDR1 SGHTS, CDR2 YDEGEE. The CDR3 DNA is TGTGCCAGCAGCCCGGGAATAGAGTTCTATGGCTACACCTTC. It translates to CASSPGIEFYGYTF.